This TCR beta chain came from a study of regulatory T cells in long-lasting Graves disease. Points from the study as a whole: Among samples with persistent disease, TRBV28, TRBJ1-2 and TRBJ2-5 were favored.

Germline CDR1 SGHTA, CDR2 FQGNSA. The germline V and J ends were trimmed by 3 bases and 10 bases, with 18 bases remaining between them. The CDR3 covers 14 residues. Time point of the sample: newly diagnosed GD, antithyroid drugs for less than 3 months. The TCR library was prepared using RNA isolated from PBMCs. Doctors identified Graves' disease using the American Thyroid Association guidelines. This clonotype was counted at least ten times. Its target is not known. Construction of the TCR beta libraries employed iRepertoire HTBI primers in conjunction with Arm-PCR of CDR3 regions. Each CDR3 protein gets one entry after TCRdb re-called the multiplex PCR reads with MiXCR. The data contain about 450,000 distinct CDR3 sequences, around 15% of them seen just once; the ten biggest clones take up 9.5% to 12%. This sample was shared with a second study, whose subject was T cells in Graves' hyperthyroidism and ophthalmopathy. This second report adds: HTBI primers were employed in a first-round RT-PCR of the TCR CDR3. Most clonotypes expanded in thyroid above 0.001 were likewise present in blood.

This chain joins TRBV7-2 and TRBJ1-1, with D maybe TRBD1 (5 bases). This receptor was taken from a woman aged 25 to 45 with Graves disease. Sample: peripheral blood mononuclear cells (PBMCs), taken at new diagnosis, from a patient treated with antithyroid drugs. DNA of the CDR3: TGTGCCAGCAGCTTCGGGAAAGGGCAGGGCGTAGCTTTCTTT. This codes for CASSFGKGQGVAFF.